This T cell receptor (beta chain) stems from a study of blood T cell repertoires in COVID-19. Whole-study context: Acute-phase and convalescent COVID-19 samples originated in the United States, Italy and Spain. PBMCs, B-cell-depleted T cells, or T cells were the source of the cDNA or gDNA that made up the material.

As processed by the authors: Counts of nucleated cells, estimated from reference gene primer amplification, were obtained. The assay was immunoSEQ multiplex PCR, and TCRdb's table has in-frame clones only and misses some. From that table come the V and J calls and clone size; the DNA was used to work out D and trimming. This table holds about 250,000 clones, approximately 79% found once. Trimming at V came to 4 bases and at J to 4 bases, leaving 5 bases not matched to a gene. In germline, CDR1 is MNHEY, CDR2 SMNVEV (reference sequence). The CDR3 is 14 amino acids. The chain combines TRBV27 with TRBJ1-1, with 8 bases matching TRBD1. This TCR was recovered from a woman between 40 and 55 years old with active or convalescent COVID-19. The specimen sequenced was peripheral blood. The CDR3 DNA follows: TGTGCCAGCAGTTCCTGGACAGGGACCACTGAAGCTTTCTTT. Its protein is CASSSWTGTTEAFF.